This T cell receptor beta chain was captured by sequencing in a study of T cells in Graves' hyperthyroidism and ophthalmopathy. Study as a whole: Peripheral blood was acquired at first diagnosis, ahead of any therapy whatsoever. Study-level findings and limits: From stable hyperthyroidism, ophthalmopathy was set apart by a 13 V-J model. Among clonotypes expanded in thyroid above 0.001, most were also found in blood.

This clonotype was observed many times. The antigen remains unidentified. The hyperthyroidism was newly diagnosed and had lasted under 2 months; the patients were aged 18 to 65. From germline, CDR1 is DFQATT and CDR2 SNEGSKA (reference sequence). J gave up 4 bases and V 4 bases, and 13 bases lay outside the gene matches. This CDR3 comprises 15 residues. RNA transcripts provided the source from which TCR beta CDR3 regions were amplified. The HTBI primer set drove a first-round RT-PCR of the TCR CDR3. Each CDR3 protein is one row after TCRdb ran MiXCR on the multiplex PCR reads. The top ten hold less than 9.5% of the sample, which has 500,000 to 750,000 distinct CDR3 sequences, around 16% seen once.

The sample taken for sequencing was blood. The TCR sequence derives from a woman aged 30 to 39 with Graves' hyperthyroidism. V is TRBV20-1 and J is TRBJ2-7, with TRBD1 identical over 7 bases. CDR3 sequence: CSATTITGQRYEQYF. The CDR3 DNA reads TGCAGTGCTACTACGATCACGGGACAGAGGTACGAGCAGTACTTC.